The clone carrying this T cell receptor (beta chain) has just one count. Antigen: not known. Repertoires were generated with immunoSEQ multiplex PCR, while TCRdb's copy carries only in-frame clones and drops some. This sample carries 150,000 or so clones, roughly 88% of them seen once, and the ten largest clones take around 2.3%. Germline trimming cut 2 bases from V and 7 bases from J; bases unmatched to any gene: 11. There are 17 residues in the CDR3. CDR1 MNHEY and CDR2 SVGEGT come from the germline V gene. The data were taken from a study of T cell responses to AZD1222 COVID-19 vaccine. Study overall: Analysis merged second doses at about 4 or about 12 weeks.

General study findings and limits: Vaccine-related CD4 TCRs covered spike, predominating at 160-218 and 743-854. Females outnumbered males among donors, who were mostly white British; clonal diversity was possibly underestimated.

This receptor was obtained from an adult in good health. The chain couples TRBV6-2 or TRBV6-3 to TRBJ2-1, with TRBD2 matching 10 bases. Here the sequenced sample was peripheral blood, taken on day 0 of AZD1222 vaccination. CDR3 protein: CASSYGGLAGEKNEQFF. The CDR3, as DNA: TGTGCCAGCAGTTACGGAGGGCTAGCGGGAGAAAAGAATGAGCAGTTCTTC.